The entry that follows covers one TCR beta chain sequence. Its antigen is currently unknown. Primers: 60 Vbeta forward and 13 Jbeta reverse. Per the original data handling: Approximately 12 million of tens of millions of unique TCR beta chains were shared, per a later count. Sequenced by immunoSEQ multiplex PCR; TCRdb stores in-frame clones only, minus some. V and J calls and clone size are given by that table; D and trimming were obtained from the DNA. This sample has some 100,000 clones; around 80% occur once, and the top ten carry less than 3.5%. CDR1 and CDR2 from the germline V gene are GTSNPN and SVGIG (reference sequence). This CDR3 is built from 13 residues. V was trimmed by 0 bases and J by 2 bases, leaving 7 bases between them. The sample is drawn from a study of cytomegalovirus exposure and HLA in healthy donors. Findings and caveats of the study: A reported reduction in N-insertions relative to the approximately 640-donor mean was seen in an Asian-associated ancestry cluster in a later analysis. Cytomegalovirus-associated status was assigned to more than 150 TCR beta chains. The classifier reportedly diagnosed cytomegalovirus status with high specificity and sensitivity.

The sample consisted of PBMCs. The chain uses TRBV30 and TRBJ1-2; D ambiguous. The origin of this receptor is a female donor in good health and CMV-seronegative. CDR3: CAWSVTENYGYTF. The CDR3 DNA reads as TGTGCCTGGAGTGTAACGGAGAACTATGGCTACACCTTC.